What follows are 6 T cell receptor beta chains derived from one specimen sequenced in a study of human T cells and chemical hapten exposure. TCRdb re-analysed the RACE reads in MiXCR, keeping a single row per CDR3 protein. This sample yields 65,000 to 70,000 distinct CDR3 sequences, of which roughly 9.7% are seen a single time; approximately 4.7% belongs to the top ten. As for time point: pre-sensitization, week 0. The sample's treatment: therapeutic diphenylcyclopropenone sensitization with weekly scalp DPC. The sequenced sample was whole blood, obtained in connection with sensitization to the hapten diphenylcyclopropenone (DPC). Receptor source: a woman in her 50s with alopecia areata. Some clones in this sample may be carry-over from other donors' samples.

There are a few counts of this clonotype. This chain uses TRBV6-5 with TRBJ2-7; 9 bases map to TRBD1. CDR3 length equals 15 residues. Trimming took 6 bases from V and 2 from J; bases not matched to a gene: 8. Germline V gives CDR1 MNHEY, CDR2 SVGAGI. The CDR3, as DNA: TGTGCCAGCAGGACGTCCGGGACAGGGACCTACGAGCAGTACTTC. Protein product: CASRTSGTGTYEQYF.

This clonotype was seen at least ten times. The chain links TRBV18 to TRBJ2-1; D is unclear. Per the germline V gene, CDR1 is KGHSH and CDR2 is LQKENI. The CDR3 is 13 amino acids. Between the trimmed V and J ends, which lost 3 bases and 9 bases, there was a span of 12 bases. DNA of the CDR3: TGTGCCAGCTCACCTTCTACCATGGTTGAGCAGTTCTTC. This encodes CASSPSTMVEQFF.

At least ten counts were recorded for this clonotype. The chain links TRBV7-3 to TRBJ2-2; 8 nucleotides match TRBD1. CDR3 length equals 15 residues. Germline V gene lookup returns CDR1 SGHTA and CDR2 FQGTGA. The V gene end was trimmed by 4 bases and the J gene end by 5 bases; junction bases not matched to a gene: 6. The CDR3 is CASSSPGQGTGELFF. Here the CDR3 DNA reads TGTGCCAGCAGCTCCCCAGGACAGGGAACCGGGGAGCTGTTTTTT.

This clonotype was seen many times. The V call is TRBV2, the J call TRBJ2-5; no reliable D call. Looked up from germline, CDR1 is SNHLY and CDR2 is FYNNEI. The CDR3 covers 12 residues. Trimming left V 6 bases short and J 5 bases short, with 10 bases between. The DNA for the CDR3 is TGTGCCAGCAGACACAGTTGGGAGACCCAGTACTTC. Its translation is CASRHSWETQYF.

The chain combines TRBV9 with TRBJ2-7, with 8 bases aligning to TRBD2. J lost 4 bases, V lost 3 bases, and 3 bases had no gene match. The CDR3 runs 13 residues. Germline V lookup: CDR1 SGDLS, CDR2 YYNGEE. This CDR3 is CASSEGLEYEQYF. The DNA of the CDR3 is TGTGCCAGCAGCGAGGGACTAGAATACGAGCAGTACTTC.

The chain uses TRBV10-3 and TRBJ2-7; 9 nucleotides line up with TRBD1. Germline assignment: CDR1 ENHRY and CDR2 SYGVKD. There are 14 residues in the CDR3. V was pared by 6 bases and J by 4 bases, with 7 bases of the junction left unmatched. The CDR3 here is CAIRGGQGTYEQYF. For the CDR3, the DNA is TGTGCCATCAGAGGGGGACAGGGAACATACGAGCAGTACTTC.